The T cell receptor (beta chain) under discussion was sequenced for a study of vaccination effects on CD4 cells after COVID-19. On the study more broadly: Post-vaccine sampling took place a median of 72 days after the second dose. Notes on the study in general: By a late point after vaccination, infection- and vaccine-induced clones had shrunk markedly through clonal contraction. Within healthy vaccinees, only 1 of 255 vaccine-induced clones displayed cross-reactivity with common cold coronaviruses.

The protocol was immunoSEQ multiplex PCR, while the TCRdb copy is restricted to in-frame clones and leaves out a portion. The sample has over 25,000 clones, approximately 79% seen once. Using viral peptide pools, the ViraFEST assay grew out antigen-specific CD4+ T cells prior to sequencing. CD4+ T cells were isolated after 10 days of culture. Of the BNT162b2 and mRNA-1273 vaccines, participants received two doses of one or the other. Cultures of under 2.5 million PBMC per well contained about 10 IU/ml IL-2 plus 10 ug/ml peptides. Germline V gene lookup returns CDR1 KGHSH and CDR2 LQKENI. The CDR3 is 16 amino acids. The germline V and J ends were trimmed by 6 bases and 2 bases, with 18 bases remaining between them. As to this clone: No antigen is known for it.

The sequence was collected from a human donor who received a COVID-19 vaccine. Some clones in this sample may be carry-over from other donors' samples. Sequencing was performed on CD4+ T cells from PBMCs cultured with SARS-CoV-2 spike peptides, taken after COVID-19 vaccination. The chain links TRBV18 to TRBJ2-3; D remains ambiguous. The CDR3 sequence is CASSHEKGSPTDTQYF. The CDR3 DNA follows: TGTGCCAGCTCCCACGAGAAGGGATCCCCCACAGATACGCAGTATTTT.